The 19 T cell receptor beta chains below all came from one sample that was sequenced in a study of shared clonotypes between healthy human individuals. TCRdb's copy holds only in-frame clones and misses some; the assay was immunoSEQ multiplex PCR. The sample contains over a million clones, around 78% of which appear only once. The specimen was memory CD4+ T cells from PBMCs. Regarding subset: CD45RA-negative fraction. The receptor set was obtained from a man between 18 and 35 years old in good health. Some clones in this sample may be carry-over from other donors' samples.

The V call is TRBV4-1, the J call TRBJ2-3; 12 bases map to TRBD2. CDR3 length equals 19 residues. Looked up from germline, CDR1 is MGHRA and CDR2 is YSYEKL. The trim removed 2 bases at V and 0 bases at J, leaving 9 bases unmatched. The DNA of the CDR3 is TGCGCCAGCAGCCAAACACCCGGGACTAGCGGGTCTAGCACAGATACGCAGTATTTT. Protein product: CASSQTPGTSGSSTDTQYF.

This clone was detected many times. The same CDR3 also results from other DNA sequences found in this sample. V is TRBV20-1 and J is TRBJ1-1; no clear D gene. Germline values: CDR1 DFQATT, CDR2 SNEGSKA (reference sequence). This CDR3 comprises 11 residues. DNA for the CDR3: TGCAGCGCGGGTGGGAACACTGAAGCTTTCTTT. This codes for CSAGGNTEAFF.

This clone was detected only a few times. Here the CDR3 DNA reads TGTGCCGGAATACAGAGAAGGAACACTGAAGCTTTCTTT. This gives the protein CAGIQRRNTEAFF. This rearrangement joins TRBV30 to TRBJ1-1; no clear D. The CDR3 runs 13 residues. Germline V gene sequence: CDR1 GTSNPN, CDR2 SVGIG (reference sequence). Trimming stripped 8 bases from V and 1 base from J, with 14 bases between.

The chain has TRBV4-1 and TRBJ2-6; the D gene is possibly TRBD1 (5 bases). The V gene lost 2 bases and the J gene lost 4 bases, with 15 bases spanning the gap. Germline CDR1 MGHRA, CDR2 YSYEKL. CDR3 length: 17 amino acids. CDR3 coding DNA: TGCGCCAGCAGCCAACCTACTGTCTGGGGCGGGGCCAACGTCCTGACTTTC. It specifies CASSQPTVWGGANVLTF.

The chain carries TRBV5-1 and TRBJ2-5; D is ambiguous. The J call may be faulty, since TRBJ2-7 better matches the DNA end. CDR1 and CDR2 (germline): SGHRS, YFSETQ. The CDR3 spans 12 residues. CDR3 nucleotides: TGCGCCAGCAGCCTGGACGGCTACGAGCAGTACTTC. Its translation is CASSLDGYEQYF.

This chain joins TRBV28 and TRBJ2-3, with 7 bases identical to TRBD1. Germline trimming cut 6 bases from V and 14 bases from J; bases unmatched to any gene: 14. This CDR3 has 13 residues. Per germline, CDR1 MDHEN and CDR2 SYDVKM. The chain's CDR3 is CASSSGQVGLAYF. The CDR3 coding sequence is TGTGCCAGCAGCTCCGGACAGGTGGGTCTGGCGTATTTT. The full variable domain, rest sourced from reference TRBV28 and TRBJ2-3, is DVKVTQSSRYLVKRTGEKVFLECVQDMDHENMFWYRQDPGLGLRLIYFSYDVKMKEKGDIPEGYSVSREKKERFSLILESASTNQTSMYLCASSSGQVGLAYFGPGTRLTVL.

The genes are TRBV5-8 and TRBJ1-2; D is uncertain. Trimming removed 0 bases at V and 0 bases at J, with 6 bases between. CDR3 length: 14 amino acids. The V gene's germline CDR1 is SGHTS and CDR2 YDEGEE. DNA of the CDR3: TGTGCCAGCAGCTTGGGGTTACCTAACTATGGCTACACCTTC. This codes for CASSLGLPNYGYTF.

This chain uses TRBV5-1 with TRBJ2-2; 10 positions match TRBD2. CDR3 length equals 16 residues. V was pared by 1 base and J by 5 bases, with 5 bases of the junction left unmatched. Per the germline V gene, CDR1 is SGHRS and CDR2 is YFSETQ. CDR3 DNA sequence: TGCGCCAGCAGCTTGACAGCGGGACTAGCGACCGGGGAGCTGTTTTTT. It specifies CASSLTAGLATGELFF.

The chain has TRBV6-1 and TRBJ1-5, with D possibly matching TRBD1 (5 bases). The germline V gene has CDR1 MNHNS and CDR2 SASEGT. This CDR3 comprises 15 residues. Trimming took off 4 bases at V and 7 bases at J, with 17 bases between the two ends. This chain's CDR3 is CASSAPSGGGQPQHF. CDR3 sequence (DNA): TGTGCCAGCAGTGCGCCCTCGGGGGGAGGCCAGCCCCAGCATTTT.

This chain links TRBV30 with TRBJ2-1, with a possible D match to TRBD1 (5 bases). This CDR3 region has 13 residues. Per germline, CDR1 GTSNPN and CDR2 SVGIG (reference sequence). V dropped 3 bases and J dropped 3 bases, with 9 bases sitting between them. The CDR3, as DNA: TGTGCCTGGAGCAGGGATAGCTACAATGAGCAGTTCTTC. The encoded protein is CAWSRDSYNEQFF.

The gene calls are TRBV11-2 and TRBJ2-5, with TRBD2 as a possible D gene (6 bases). V lost 1 base to trimming and J lost 2 bases, with 11 bases between them. The CDR3 spans 15 residues. Germline lookup yields CDR1 SGHAT and CDR2 FQNNGV. Here the CDR3 reads CASSLVGGGQETQYF. The CDR3 nucleotides are TGTGCCAGCAGCTTAGTGGGGGGTGGGCAAGAGACCCAGTACTTC.

This clone was counted only a few times. Other DNA sequences from this sample encode an identical CDR3 as well. The rearrangement links TRBV14 to TRBJ2-6; D not resolved. The CDR3 extends over 14 amino acids. The V gene lost 2 bases and the J gene lost 0 bases, with 2 bases spanning the gap. The germline V gene encodes CDR1 SGHDN and CDR2 FVKESK. The CDR3: CASSQSSGANVLTF. The CDR3 DNA follows: TGTGCCAGCAGCCAATCCTCTGGGGCCAACGTCCTGACTTTC. The entire variable domain, with the rest obtained from reference TRBV14 and TRBJ2-6, is as follows: EAGVTQFPSHSVIEKGQTVTLRCDPISGHDNLYWYRRVMGKEIKFLLHFVKESKQDESGMPNNRFLAERTGGTYSTLKVQPAELEDSGVYFCASSQSSGANVLTFGAGSRLTVL.

The chain recombines TRBV10-1 with TRBJ1-1; TRBD1 might be the D (5 bases). V shed 2 bases and J shed 6 bases, with 13 bases lying between them. The CDR3 sequence is 14 residues long. Germline loops: CDR1 WNHNN, CDR2 SYGVQD (reference sequence). Here the CDR3 DNA reads TGCGCCAGCAGTGAGGGGACCTACGGCTCTGAAGCTTTCTTT. Translation: CASSEGTYGSEAFF.

This clone was observed a handful of times. The sample holds other DNA sequences that translate to the same CDR3. V usage is TRBV7-3 and J usage is TRBJ1-1, with D hard to call. Trimming stripped 0 bases from V and 1 base from J, with 3 bases between. This CDR3 comprises 13 residues. Germline V CDR1 and CDR2: SGHTA, FQGTGA. The CDR3 loop is CASSLTGNTEAFF. The CDR3, as DNA: TGTGCCAGCAGCTTAACCGGGAACACTGAAGCTTTCTTT. Full variable domain (remainder filled in from reference TRBV7-3 and TRBJ1-1): GAGVSQTPSNKVTEKGKYVELRCDPISGHTALYWYRQSLGQGPEFLIYFQGTGAADDSGLPNDRFFAVRPEGSVSTLKIQRTERGDSAVYLCASSLTGNTEAFFGQGTRLTVV.

This clone was recorded a few times. Other DNA sequences in this sample translate to the same CDR3. The chain has TRBV5-1 and TRBJ1-1; possible D gene TRBD1, 5 bases. The CDR3 has 14 amino acids. V lost 3 bases to trimming and J lost 1 base, with 10 bases between them. Germline assignment: CDR1 SGHRS and CDR2 YFSETQ. The chain's CDR3 is CASSWGTANTEAFF. As DNA, the CDR3 is TGCGCCAGCAGCTGGGGGACGGCGAACACTGAAGCTTTCTTT.

As concerns this clone: The same CDR3 arises from other DNA sequences in this sample as well. The rearrangement joins TRBV6-6 to TRBJ2-7; TRBD1 might be the D (6 bases). Germline-derived CDR1 and CDR2 are MNHNY and SVGAGI (reference sequence). CDR3 length: 14 amino acids. V shed 6 bases and J shed 0 bases, with 12 bases lying between them. CDR3: CASSQDRSSYEQYF. The CDR3 DNA reads TGTGCCAGCAGCCAAGACAGGAGCTCCTACGAGCAGTACTTC.

V usage is TRBV7-2 and J usage is TRBJ2-1; 13 nucleotides agree with TRBD2. This CDR3 is 15 amino acids long. The V gene end was trimmed by 3 bases and the J gene end by 7 bases; junction bases not matched to a gene: 3. Germline V gene sequence: CDR1 SGHTA, CDR2 FQGNSA. Here the CDR3 DNA reads TGTGCCAGCAGCTTCGTACTAGCGGGAGGGAATGAGCAGTTCTTC. Protein product: CASSFVLAGGNEQFF.

The rearrangement links TRBV7-8 to TRBJ2-7; D tentatively reads TRBD1 or TRBD2 (5 bases each). This CDR3 region has 15 residues. V lost 4 bases to trimming and J lost 7 bases, with 20 bases between them. Germline CDR1 is SGHVS and CDR2 is FQNEAQ. The CDR3 sequence: CASSYHERGALEQYF. CDR3 coding DNA: TGTGCCAGCAGCTACCACGAGCGAGGGGCGTTGGAGCAGTACTTC.

J is TRBJ2-2 and V is TRBV7-9; D remains ambiguous. Between the trimmed V and J ends, which lost 5 bases and 0 bases, there was a span of 10 bases. CDR1 and CDR2 from the germline V gene are SEHNR and FQNEAQ (reference sequence). CDR3 length: 15 amino acids. The CDR3 DNA reads as TGTGCCAGCAGCCCTTTGCCCCCGAACACCGGGGAGCTGTTTTTT. Translation gives CASSPLPPNTGELFF.